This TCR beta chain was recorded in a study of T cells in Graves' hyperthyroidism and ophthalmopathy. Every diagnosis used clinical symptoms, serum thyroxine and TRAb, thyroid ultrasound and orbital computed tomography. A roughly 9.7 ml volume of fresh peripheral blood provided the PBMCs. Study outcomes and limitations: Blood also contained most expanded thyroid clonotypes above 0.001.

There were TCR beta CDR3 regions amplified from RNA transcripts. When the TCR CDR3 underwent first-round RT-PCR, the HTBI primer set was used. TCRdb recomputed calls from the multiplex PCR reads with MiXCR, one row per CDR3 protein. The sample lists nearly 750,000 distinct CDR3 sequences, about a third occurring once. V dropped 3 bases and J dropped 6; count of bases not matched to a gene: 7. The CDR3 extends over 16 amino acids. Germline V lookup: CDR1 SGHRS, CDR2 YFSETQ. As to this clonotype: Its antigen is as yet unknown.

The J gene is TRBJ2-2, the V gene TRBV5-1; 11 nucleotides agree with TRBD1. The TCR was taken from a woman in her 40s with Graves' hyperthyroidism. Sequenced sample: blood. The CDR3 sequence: CASSSGTGGEAGELFF. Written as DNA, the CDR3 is TGCGCCAGCAGCTCCGGGACAGGGGGTGAGGCCGGGGAGCTGTTTTTT.